This section outlines one TCR beta chain sequence together with its context. Its target is unknown. The sample belongs to a study of T cell responses to AZD1222 COVID-19 vaccine. The protocol was immunoSEQ multiplex PCR, while the TCRdb copy is restricted to in-frame clones and leaves out a portion. Among approximately 120,000 clones, roughly 90% were seen once, and the ten largest hold 4.5% to 6.5%. The study, taken as a whole, reports: Increases in Spike-specific TCR breadth and depth were seen after two AZD1222 doses.

The CDR3 is made up of 13 amino acids. V lost 2 bases and J lost 5, with 9 bases in between. Germline assignment: CDR1 KGHSH and CDR2 LQKENI. The chain has TRBV18 and TRBJ1-1; D is uncertain. This TCR was sampled from an adult who received the AZD1222 COVID-19 vaccine. The sequences come from peripheral blood, collected 28 days after the second AZD1222 dose. The CDR3 sequence is CASSPGPGTEAFF. Here the CDR3 DNA reads TGTGCCAGCTCACCAGGGCCGGGGACTGAAGCTTTCTTT.